The 32 T cell receptor beta chains presented below share a single source sample, sequenced in a study of T cells in Graves' hyperthyroidism and ophthalmopathy. TCR beta CDR3 region amplification was performed from RNA transcripts. The HTBI primer set served for first-round RT-PCR of the TCR CDR3. Via MiXCR, TCRdb re-called the multiplex PCR reads, giving one row per CDR3 protein. Found here are more than 500,000 distinct CDR3 sequences, around 46% of them singletons; the top ten hold around 17%. Input material: peripheral blood or thyroid tissue (not recorded which). These receptors were collected from an adult woman with Graves' disease, either hyperthyroidism or ophthalmopathy (not recorded which).

The gene calls are TRBV29-1 and TRBJ2-5, with 9 bases matching TRBD2. V dropped 5 bases and J dropped 2; count of bases not matched to a gene: 12. From germline, CDR1 is SQVTM and CDR2 ANQGSEA. The CDR3 loop spans 16 amino acids. The CDR3 protein is CSVRGVAGEIQETQYF. The CDR3 DNA reads TGCAGCGTTCGAGGGGTAGCGGGGGAGATTCAAGAGACCCAGTACTTC.

The sample holds one count of this clonotype. The chain couples TRBV7-9 to TRBJ2-3, with D unresolved. The ends were cut back, 7 bases at V and 0 bases at J, with 5 bases in the middle. The CDR3 contains 12 residues. Germline CDR1 is SEHNR and CDR2 is FQNEAQ (reference sequence). CDR3: CASKFSTDTQYF. CDR3 in DNA: TGTGCCAGCAAGTTCAGCACAGATACGCAGTATTTT.

The J gene is TRBJ1-2, the V gene TRBV7-6; TRBD1 is a possible D gene (5 bases). The length of the CDR3 is 14 residues. The V and J ends lost 3 bases and 4 bases respectively, with 12 bases between them. CDR1 is SGHVS, CDR2 FNYEAQ, per germline. The CDR3 is CASSLLGDGYGYTF. DNA for the CDR3: TGTGCCAGCAGCTTGCTGGGGGACGGCTATGGCTACACCTTC.

The V call is TRBV7-9, the J call TRBJ1-4; D gene uncertain. This CDR3 spans 15 amino acids. Germline CDR1 and CDR2: SEHNR and FQNEAQ (reference sequence). V lost 5 bases, J lost 8 bases, and 18 bases lay in between. CDR3 sequence (DNA): TGTGCCAGCAGCCCGCATTCGGCAGGCGGCGAAAAACTGTTTTTT. As protein: CASSPHSAGGEKLFF.

The chain links TRBV4-1 to TRBJ2-7; 10 bases are a match to TRBD2. J gave up 5 bases and V 3 bases, and 4 bases lay outside the gene matches. The CDR3 loop spans 14 amino acids. The germline gives CDR1 MGHRA, CDR2 YSYEKL. CDR3 sequence (DNA): TGCGCCAGCAGCCACCCTAGCGGGAGAAACGAGCAGTACTTC. As protein: CASSHPSGRNEQYF.

The V and J genes are TRBV7-9 and TRBJ1-6; D is possibly TRBD1 (5 bases). CDR3 length equals 15 residues. The V and J ends lost 6 bases and 7 bases respectively, with 16 bases between them. Germline CDR1 SEHNR, CDR2 FQNEAQ (reference sequence). The DNA for the CDR3 is TGTGCCAGCAGACCTGGGGGGACCTTAAATTCACCCCTCCACTTT. Its protein product is CASRPGGTLNSPLHF.

This clonotype was counted ten times or more. This rearrangement joins TRBV19 to TRBJ1-1; D uncertain. The CDR3 contains 15 residues. The V and J ends lost 7 bases and 0 bases respectively, with 15 bases between them. Germline V gene sequence: CDR1 LNHDA, CDR2 SQIVND (reference sequence). CDR3 nucleotides: TGTGCCAGTATTTATGCATCGGGAATGAACACTGAAGCTTTCTTT. Its protein product is CASIYASGMNTEAFF.

The V and J genes are TRBV10-3 and TRBJ2-7, with D perhaps matching TRBD2 (7 bases). The CDR3 is made up of 14 amino acids. The V end was cut by 11 bases, the J end by 6 bases, with 23 bases between. Germline V lookup: CDR1 ENHRY, CDR2 SYGVKD. As DNA, the CDR3 is TGTGCCTCAGCGAGGGGGGGCGATAGAATCGAGCAGTACTTC. Translating gives CASARGGDRIEQYF.

V usage is TRBV19 and J usage is TRBJ1-6; D is unresolved. The CDR3 is made up of 12 amino acids. The germline CDR1 and CDR2 sequences are LNHDA and SQIVND (reference sequence). The V gene lost 9 bases and the J gene lost 10 bases, with 13 bases spanning the gap. This CDR3 is CARERVRSPLHF. CDR3 sequence (DNA): TGTGCCAGGGAAAGGGTACGATCACCCCTCCACTTT.

This clonotype was counted ten times or more. The V call is TRBV7-2, the J call TRBJ1-5; no clear D. Trimming cost V 8 bases and J 3 bases, with 11 bases left between them. Germline V gene sequence: CDR1 SGHTA, CDR2 FQGNSA. The CDR3 has 13 residues. CDR3 sequence (DNA): TGTGCCAGCGGGCCCGGCCTCAATCAGCCCCAGCATTTT. Translation gives CASGPGLNQPQHF.

This chain links TRBV7-2 with TRBJ1-3; unclear D gene. Trimming removed 6 bases at V and 6 bases at J, with 9 bases between. Germline V gives CDR1 SGHTA, CDR2 FQGNSA. The CDR3 consists of 12 residues. As DNA, the CDR3 is TGTGCCAGCAGACGACACAAAAACACCATATATTTT. Amino acids: CASRRHKNTIYF.

This clonotype has ten or more counts. The V gene is TRBV20-1, the J gene TRBJ2-7, with TRBD2 matching over 7 bases. The CDR3 covers 14 residues. Germline assignment: CDR1 DFQATT and CDR2 SNEGSKA (reference sequence). The V segment lost 6 bases and the J segment 4 bases; nucleotides outside the gene matches: 12. CDR3 region: CSAGGWLQTYEQYF. The CDR3, as DNA: TGCAGTGCCGGGGGGTGGCTCCAAACTTACGAGCAGTACTTC.

At least ten counts were recorded for this clonotype. The rearrangement uses TRBV2 and TRBJ2-2; tentatively, D is TRBD2 (6 bases). V was shortened by 2 bases and J by 2 bases, with 9 bases between the two germline ends. This CDR3 spans 15 amino acids. Germline lookup yields CDR1 SNHLY and CDR2 FYNNEI. CDR3 sequence: CASSELATNTGELFF. Here the CDR3 DNA reads TGTGCCAGCAGTGAACTAGCGACTAACACCGGGGAGCTGTTTTTT.

The sample holds many counts of this clonotype. This chain links TRBV5-1 with TRBJ2-2, with 11 bases lining up with TRBD2. Germline V gene data show CDR1 as SGHRS and CDR2 as YFSETQ. After removal of 0 bases from V and 2 bases from J, the junction contained 0 bases not matched to a gene. CDR3 length: 16 amino acids. The CDR3 region has the DNA TGCGCCAGCAGCTTGGGACTAGCGGGAAACACCGGGGAGCTGTTTTTT. It yields the protein CASSLGLAGNTGELFF.

This clonotype was counted many times. The chain recombines TRBV20-1 with TRBJ1-2; 7 nucleotides agree with TRBD1. The CDR3 consists of 14 residues. Losses at the gene ends were 0 bases for V and 4 bases for J; bases not matched to a gene: 5. Germline CDR1 and CDR2: DFQATT and SNEGSKA (reference sequence). The CDR3 nucleotides are TGCAGTGCTAGAGATAGACGGGACAGCTATGGCTACACCTTC. This codes for CSARDRRDSYGYTF.

This clonotype has a count of ten or more. The genes are TRBV29-1 and TRBJ1-2; TRBD1 is a possible D gene (5 bases). CDR3 length: 13 amino acids. Deletions cut 2 bases from V and 4 bases from J, with 11 bases between. Germline V gives CDR1 SQVTM, CDR2 ANQGSEA. This CDR3 reads CSVEPGLGYGYTF. The CDR3 DNA sequence: TGCAGCGTTGAACCAGGGCTCGGCTATGGCTACACCTTC.

The rearrangement joins TRBV19 to TRBJ2-6; 8 bases match TRBD1. This CDR3 is built from 18 residues. V was pared by 7 bases and J by 0 bases, with 11 bases of the junction left unmatched. The germline V gene encodes CDR1 LNHDA and CDR2 SQIVND (reference sequence). The DNA for the CDR3 is TGTGCCAGTAACCGCGATAACAGGGGGTACTCTGGGGCCAACGTCCTGACTTTC. It yields the protein CASNRDNRGYSGANVLTF.

The gene calls are TRBV7-2 and TRBJ2-7; D is tentatively TRBD1 or TRBD2 (5 bases each). V was cut by 5 bases and J by 6 bases, with 11 bases left in between. The length of the CDR3 is 12 residues. The germline V gene has CDR1 SGHTA and CDR2 FQGNSA. CDR3 sequence: CASSGYGGEQYF. In DNA, the CDR3 is TGTGCCAGCAGCGGCTATGGGGGCGAGCAGTACTTC.

V is TRBV7-8 and J is TRBJ1-2; D remains ambiguous. CDR3 length: 15 amino acids. Germline V gene sequence: CDR1 SGHVS, CDR2 FQNEAQ. Deletions cut 7 bases from V and 8 bases from J, with 23 bases between. The DNA of the CDR3 is TGTGCCAGCACCTACATTCGGGCAAGGTATTTAGGCTACACCTTC. This sequence encodes CASTYIRARYLGYTF.

This clonotype was detected a few times. The rearrangement joins TRBV20-1 to TRBJ2-5, with 12 bases matching TRBD2. V was pared by 4 bases and J by 7 bases, with 13 bases of the junction left unmatched. Germline V gene data show CDR1 as DFQATT and CDR2 as SNEGSKA (reference sequence). There are 16 residues in the CDR3. DNA for the CDR3: TGCAGTGCTAAGCAGGGGGGATGGGGACTAGCGGGGACCCAGTACTTC. The encoded protein is CSAKQGGWGLAGTQYF.

This clonotype was found many times. The rearrangement links TRBV28 to TRBJ1-2; D call uncertain. Trimming stripped 7 bases from V and 6 bases from J, with 18 bases between. The V gene's germline CDR1 is MDHEN and CDR2 SYDVKM. The CDR3 is 14 residues long. This CDR3 reads CASIRERSLHGYTF. The DNA of the CDR3 is TGTGCCAGCATCCGCGAGCGCTCCCTGCATGGCTACACCTTC.

This clonotype was picked up many times. The chain recombines TRBV10-3 with TRBJ2-5; 13 bases line up with TRBD2. Germline assignment: CDR1 ENHRY and CDR2 SYGVKD. The trim removed 11 bases at V and 4 bases at J, leaving 13 bases unmatched. The CDR3 totals 16 residues. CDR3 region: CASRGTSGMGGETQYF. The CDR3 DNA sequence: TGTGCCTCCCGGGGGACTAGCGGGATGGGAGGAGAGACCCAGTACTTC.

This clonotype was picked up many times. The J gene is TRBJ1-1, the V gene TRBV6-6; 7 bases align to TRBD1. This CDR3 spans 14 amino acids. With V trimmed by 0 bases and J by 5 bases, 3 bases remained unmatched. Per the germline V gene, CDR1 is MNHNY and CDR2 is SVGAGI (reference sequence). For the CDR3, the DNA is TGTGCCAGCAGTTACTCCCAGGGACAGACTGAAGCTTTCTTT. This encodes CASSYSQGQTEAFF.

This chain connects TRBV6-5 to TRBJ1-2; 7 bases map to TRBD1. The J segment lost 2 bases and the V segment lost 6 bases, leaving 12 bases of the junction unmatched. CDR3 length: 16 residues. Germline loops: CDR1 MNHEY, CDR2 SVGAGI. CDR3 nucleotides: TGTGCCAGCAGATCAATAGGGGGCGGGTGGAACTATGGCTACACCTTC. It translates to CASRSIGGGWNYGYTF.

This clonotype was recorded at least ten times. V usage is TRBV15 and J usage is TRBJ1-2; 7 bases align to TRBD1. The CDR3 covers 15 residues. Per the germline V gene, CDR1 is LNHNV and CDR2 is YYDKDF (reference sequence). V lost 3 bases to trimming and J lost 4 bases; unmatched junction nucleotides: 8. Written as DNA, the CDR3 is TGTGCCACCAGCAGTAGGATATCAGGGGGCTATGGCTACACCTTC. Translated, it gives CATSSRISGGYGYTF.

The chain's CDR3 is CASSFLLRDRAYQPQHF. DNA of the CDR3: TGTGCCAGCAGCTTTTTGCTCCGGGACAGGGCGTATCAGCCCCAGCATTTT. This rearrangement joins TRBV5-5 to TRBJ1-5; 9 nucleotides match TRBD1. Germline V lookup: CDR1 SGHKS, CDR2 YYEKEE (reference sequence). With 2 bases clipped from V and 5 bases from J, the junction kept 11 bases outside the gene matches. This CDR3 has 17 residues. Filled out from reference TRBV5-5 and TRBJ1-5, the complete variable domain reads DAGVTQSPTHLIKTRGQQVTLRCSPISGHKSVSWYQQVLGQGPQFIFQYYEKEERGRGNFPDRFSARQFPNYSSELNVNALLLGDSALYLCASSFLLRDRAYQPQHFGDGTRLSIL.

V gene TRBV10-3 combines with J gene TRBJ1-5; D is possibly TRBD1 (5 bases). Germline CDR1 is ENHRY and CDR2 is SYGVKD. Trimming shortened V by 0 bases and J by 8 bases, and 17 bases separated the two germline ends. This CDR3 comprises 16 residues. The CDR3 DNA reads TGTGCCATCAGTGAGTCGGCGGGGGGAAGTCGAGAGCCCCAGCATTTT. Translated, it gives CAISESAGGSREPQHF.

This clonotype turned up a few times. The gene calls are TRBV6-4 and TRBJ1-6; 7 bases agree with TRBD1. This CDR3 is built from 16 residues. The V and J ends lost 4 bases and 10 bases, in that order; junction bases with no gene match: 13. Germline-derived CDR1 and CDR2 are MRHNA and SNTAGT. CDR3 sequence: CASSAAGRGRESPLHF. In nucleotides, the CDR3 is TGTGCCAGCAGTGCCGCGGGGAGGGGGCGGGAATCACCCCTCCACTTT.

The CDR3 DNA reads TGTGCCAGCAGCAAAACCGGCCTTTCGAATTCACCCCTCCACTTT. It encodes CASSKTGLSNSPLHF. The chain combines TRBV7-9 with TRBJ1-6; D is uncertain. With 5 bases removed from V and 7 bases from J, the gap between germline ends came to 15 bases. CDR1 is SEHNR and CDR2 is FQNEAQ in the germline V gene (reference sequence). CDR3 length equals 15 residues.

This chain connects TRBV24-1 to TRBJ2-5; 10 bases agree with TRBD2. This CDR3 comprises 16 residues. The germline V gene has CDR1 KGHDR and CDR2 SFDVKD. Unmatched junction bases numbered 5, after V lost 1 base and J lost 4 bases. CDR3 loop: CATSDFSSGRGETQYF. CDR3 DNA sequence: TGTGCCACCAGTGATTTCTCTAGCGGGAGAGGAGAGACCCAGTACTTC.

This clonotype was detected many times. This chain uses TRBV20-1 with TRBJ2-2; D possibly corresponds to TRBD2 (6 bases). This CDR3 is built from 15 residues. CDR1 and CDR2 (germline): DFQATT, SNEGSKA (reference sequence). V lost 3 bases and J 4 bases, leaving 15 bases between the germline ends. The CDR3 is CSARSGVGSTGELFF. In DNA form, the CDR3 reads TGCAGTGCTAGGTCGGGGGTCGGGAGCACCGGGGAGCTGTTTTTT.

The rearrangement joins TRBV7-8 to TRBJ2-7; 9 nucleotides agree with TRBD1. With 2 bases clipped from V and 7 bases from J, the junction kept 9 bases outside the gene matches. From germline, CDR1 is SGHVS and CDR2 FQNEAQ. This CDR3 region has 15 residues. The CDR3 protein is CASSLQGQGQGEQYF. The DNA of the CDR3 is TGTGCCAGCAGCTTACAAGGACAGGGGCAGGGAGAGCAGTACTTC.